This entry lists 15 T cell receptor beta chains sequenced from one sample in a study of blood T cell repertoires in COVID-19. TCRdb keeps only in-frame clones here, not all; method: immunoSEQ multiplex PCR. The sample contains some 250,000 clones, around 87% of which appear only once. Sequenced sample: peripheral blood. The receptor source for this set is a woman aged 55-70 years with COVID-19, enrolled during active disease.

The chain recombines TRBV6-5 with TRBJ1-6; D perhaps matches TRBD1 (6 bases). The V end was cut by 4 bases, the J end by 5 bases, with 9 bases between. This CDR3 is 14 amino acids long. CDR1 is MNHEY and CDR2 is SVGAGI in the germline V gene. CDR3 residues: CASSSGHHNSPLHF. As DNA, the CDR3 is TGTGCCAGCAGTTCGGGACACCATAATTCACCCCTCCACTTT.

This rearrangement joins TRBV6-5 to TRBJ1-5, with D maybe TRBD1 (6 bases). Trimming cost V 9 bases and J 5 bases, with 14 bases left between them. CDR1 and CDR2 (germline): MNHEY, SVGAGI. CDR3 size: 13 residues. The CDR3, as DNA: TGTGCCAGTTGGCAGGGGTATGATCAGCCCCAGCATTTT. Its translation is CASWQGYDQPQHF.

CDR3 in DNA: TGTGCCAGCAGCTTAGTCGCGGGGACAGGGCCCACTGAAGCTTTCTTT. As protein: CASSLVAGTGPTEAFF. The rearrangement joins TRBV13 to TRBJ1-1; TRBD1 matches at 9 bases. The J segment lost 4 bases and the V segment lost 1 base, leaving 7 bases of the junction unmatched. This CDR3 is 16 amino acids long. Germline V CDR1 and CDR2: PRHDT, FYEKMQ (reference sequence).

The gene calls are TRBV30 and TRBJ1-6, with TRBD1 as a possible D gene (5 bases). The CDR3 consists of 15 residues. Germline CDR1 GTSNPN, CDR2 SVGIG (reference sequence). V was trimmed by 4 bases and J by 7 bases, leaving 17 bases between them. This chain's CDR3 is CAWTAGRGTNSPLHF. As DNA, the CDR3 is TGTGCCTGGACCGCCGGGAGGGGTACCAATTCACCCCTCCACTTT.

The rearrangement links TRBV5-5 to TRBJ1-6; TRBD1 matches at 8 bases. V gave up 2 bases and J gave up 4 bases; unmatched junction bases: 8. CDR3 size: 17 residues. Germline values: CDR1 SGHKS, CDR2 YYEKEE (reference sequence). The DNA for the CDR3 is TGTGCCAGCAGCTTTATCGGACAGGGTGTTTATAATTCACCCCTCCACTTT. Translating it yields CASSFIGQGVYNSPLHF.

The gene calls are TRBV7-8 and TRBJ2-7; D is unclear. The CDR3 is 14 amino acids. V was cut by 7 bases and J by 4 bases, with 17 bases left in between. Germline V lookup: CDR1 SGHVS, CDR2 FQNEAQ. The DNA of the CDR3 is TGTGCCAGCACCCCTCCGAGGCGGCCTTACGAGCAGTACTTC. It encodes CASTPPRRPYEQYF.

V and J are TRBV12-3 or TRBV12-4 and TRBJ2-1; 10 nucleotides match TRBD2. Trimming at V came to 6 bases and at J to 10 bases, leaving 6 bases not matched to a gene. The CDR3 is 13 amino acids. CDR3 residues: CASSGTSEWEQFF. The CDR3 nucleotides are TGTGCCAGCAGCGGGACTAGCGAGTGGGAGCAGTTCTTC.

This chain joins TRBV6-4 and TRBJ1-2; 9 bases match TRBD1. V was clipped by 5 bases and J by 4 bases; unmatched bases: 5. The CDR3 contains 14 residues. From germline, CDR1 is MRHNA and CDR2 SNTAGT. CDR3 bases: TGTGCCAGCAGTCCCGGGACAGGGTTCTATGGCTACACCTTC. It yields the protein CASSPGTGFYGYTF.

The chain is built from TRBV30 and TRBJ1-1; no firm D call. V was shortened by 4 bases and J by 7 bases, with 16 bases between the two germline ends. This CDR3 contains 13 residues. Germline lookup yields CDR1 GTSNPN and CDR2 SVGIG (reference sequence). The CDR3 bases are TGTGCCTGGACTTTGGGCCGGACTCTTGAAGCTTTCTTT. As protein: CAWTLGRTLEAFF.

The chain joins TRBV5-1 to TRBJ2-2; D ambiguous. Trimming removed 0 bases from V and 5 bases from J, with 8 bases in between. Per the germline V gene, CDR1 is SGHRS and CDR2 is YFSETQ. The CDR3 runs to 14 residues. For the CDR3, the DNA is TGCGCCAGCAGCTTGGCCGCCGGTACCGGGGAGCTGTTTTTT. It codes for CASSLAAGTGELFF.

The chain recombines TRBV5-1 with TRBJ1-2, with D possibly TRBD1 on 5 matching bases. Trimming shortened V by 4 bases and J by 4 bases, and 23 bases separated the two germline ends. Germline V gene sequence: CDR1 SGHRS, CDR2 YFSETQ. The CDR3 extends over 17 amino acids. The CDR3 region is CASSRDYLTALSYGYTF. In DNA, the CDR3 is TGCGCCAGCAGCAGAGATTACTTGACAGCGCTGAGCTATGGCTACACCTTC.

This clone came up a few times. The rearrangement links TRBV24-1 to TRBJ2-3; 13 nucleotides align to TRBD2. V shed 2 bases and J 6 bases; nucleotides not matched to a gene: 4. This CDR3 has 16 amino acids. Germline CDR1 KGHDR, CDR2 SFDVKD. The CDR3 region has the DNA TGTGCCACCAGTGATTACGGACTAGCGGGAGACGATACGCAGTATTTT. Translation gives CATSDYGLAGDDTQYF.

The rearrangement links TRBV5-5 to TRBJ2-5; 10 nucleotides match TRBD1. The CDR3 covers 15 residues. The V gene end was trimmed by 7 bases and the J gene end by 7 bases; junction bases not matched to a gene: 13. CDR1 and CDR2 (germline): SGHKS, YYEKEE (reference sequence). The CDR3 loop reads CASSPGQGLGVTQYF. The CDR3 DNA reads as TGTGCCAGCTCCCCGGGACAGGGGCTGGGGGTGACCCAGTACTTC.

The CDR3 loop reads CASSINSGKDNEQFF. The CDR3 coding sequence is TGTGCCAGCTCAATAAATAGCGGGAAGGACAATGAGCAGTTCTTC. This chain joins TRBV18 and TRBJ2-1, with 8 bases fitting TRBD2. This CDR3 region has 15 residues. Germline CDR1 is KGHSH and CDR2 is LQKENI. With 5 bases clipped from V and 5 bases from J, the junction kept 8 bases outside the gene matches.

CDR3 sequence reads: CASSYVGANYGYTF. Here the CDR3 DNA reads TGTGCCAGCAGTTACGTCGGAGCTAACTATGGCTACACCTTC. V and J are TRBV6-2 or TRBV6-3 and TRBJ1-2; D is uncertain. V was pared by 2 bases and J by 0 bases, with 7 bases between. Germline lookup yields CDR1 MNHEY and CDR2 SVGEGT. CDR3 length equals 14 residues.